These 22 T cell receptor beta chains were sequenced from one sample in a study of T cells in Graves' hyperthyroidism and ophthalmopathy. The source material, RNA transcripts, was used to amplify TCR beta CDR3 regions. A set of HTBI primers served as the primers for a first-round RT-PCR of the TCR CDR3. TCRdb passed the multiplex PCR reads through MiXCR, listing each CDR3 protein once. This sample has approximately 300,000 distinct CDR3 sequences, with over 15% found just once. Sequenced: blood. These receptors were obtained from a woman aged 55-70 years with Graves' ophthalmopathy.

Many counts were recorded for this clonotype. V gene TRBV11-2 combines with J gene TRBJ2-7; D not resolved. The CDR3 has 13 residues. The germline CDR1 and CDR2 sequences are SGHAT and FQNNGV. V lost 6 bases and J lost 3, with 12 bases in between. The CDR3 loop reads CASRDWANYEQYF. As DNA, the CDR3 is TGTGCCAGCAGGGATTGGGCAAACTACGAGCAGTACTTC.

A few counts support this clonotype. The chain employs TRBV9 and TRBJ2-1, with TRBD1 matching over 11 bases. Germline V gives CDR1 SGDLS, CDR2 YYNGEE. V shed 1 base and J 8 bases; nucleotides not matched to a gene: 2. The CDR3 covers 14 residues. This CDR3 is CASSVWTGGDEQFF. In DNA form, the CDR3 reads TGTGCCAGCAGCGTATGGACAGGGGGCGATGAGCAGTTCTTC.

A note on this clonotype: A read error is possible here, since a much larger clone lies one base away. The chain combines TRBV5-1 with TRBJ1-1, with D tentatively TRBD1 (6 bases). The germline V and J ends were trimmed by 4 bases and 5 bases, with 15 bases remaining between them. The CDR3 spans 14 residues. CDR1 is SGHRS and CDR2 is YFSETQ in the germline V gene. The CDR3 nucleotides are TGCGCCAGCAGCCTACAGAGGGGGGAGACTGAAGCTTTCTTT. Its protein is CASSLQRGETEAFF.

This sequence joins TRBV6-1 and TRBJ1-4; D is ambiguous. CDR1 is MNHNS, CDR2 SASEGT, per germline. The length of the CDR3 is 15 residues. V lost 1 base and J lost 3, with 9 bases in between. This CDR3 reads CASSEVQSANEKLFF. In DNA, the CDR3 is TGTGCCAGCAGTGAAGTACAGTCGGCTAATGAAAAACTGTTTTTT.

This clonotype was seen at least ten times. J is TRBJ2-7 and V is TRBV7-8; 9 bases are shared with TRBD1. The CDR3 extends over 19 amino acids. Germline lookup yields CDR1 SGHVS and CDR2 FQNEAQ. V was clipped by 1 base and J by 2 bases; unmatched bases: 15. DNA of the CDR3: TGTGCCAGCAGCTTAGGGATCGTATTGGTGGGACAGGGACCCTACGAGCAGTACTTC. Encoded protein: CASSLGIVLVGQGPYEQYF.

There are many counts of this clonotype. V and J are TRBV12-3 or TRBV12-4 and TRBJ2-5; the match to TRBD1 covers 7 bases. J lost 4 bases, V lost 6 bases, and 5 bases had no gene match. The CDR3 is 13 residues long. CDR3 sequence reads: CASSPRQGETQYF. In DNA form, the CDR3 reads TGTGCCAGCAGCCCTCGACAGGGAGAGACCCAGTACTTC.

This clonotype has a single count. A read error may be the cause here, since a much bigger clone is one base away. V usage is TRBV28 and J usage is TRBJ1-4; no definite D call. The germline gives CDR1 MDHEN, CDR2 SYDVKM. The CDR3 sequence is 14 residues long. The CDR3 spells CASSRAWANDKLFF. The CDR3 DNA sequence: TGTGCCAGCAGTCGGGCATGGGCTAATGACAAACTGTTTTTT.

Many counts were recorded for this clonotype. The V and J genes are TRBV2 and TRBJ1-5, with D perhaps matching TRBD1 (5 bases). The CDR3 has 14 amino acids. Between the trimmed V and J ends, which lost 3 bases and 6 bases, there was a span of 12 bases. CDR1 and CDR2 from the germline V gene are SNHLY and FYNNEI. The CDR3 sequence: CASSDWGRGQPQHF. The CDR3 nucleotides are TGTGCCAGCAGTGATTGGGGAAGGGGTCAGCCCCAGCATTTT.

This clonotype was observed a few times. The chain combines TRBV5-8 with TRBJ1-5; possibly TRBD1 for D (5 bases). Germline V gene sequence: CDR1 SGHTS, CDR2 YDEGEE. The CDR3 spans 15 residues. V lost 6 bases and J 1 base, leaving 14 bases between the germline ends. CDR3: CASTPRWDSNQPQHF. DNA of the CDR3: TGTGCCAGCACCCCCCGATGGGACAGCAATCAGCCCCAGCATTTT.

This clonotype was seen repeatedly, ten times or more. The rearrangement uses TRBV10-3 and TRBJ2-1, with D possibly matching TRBD2 (5 bases). Germline V CDR1 and CDR2: ENHRY, SYGVKD. Trimming removed 2 bases from V and 7 bases from J, with 12 bases in between. This CDR3 contains 14 residues. The CDR3 is CAISEDYAGNEQFF. CDR3 DNA sequence: TGTGCCATCAGTGAGGACTACGCCGGTAATGAGCAGTTCTTC.

The chain has TRBV5-4 and TRBJ2-2; the D gene is possibly TRBD1 (5 bases). Between the trimmed V and J ends, which lost 4 bases and 2 bases, there was a span of 12 bases. The CDR3 has 15 residues. Germline-derived CDR1 and CDR2 are SGHNT and YYREEE (reference sequence). This CDR3 is CASSRDSPNTGELFF. DNA of the CDR3: TGTGCCAGCAGCCGTGACAGCCCTAACACCGGGGAGCTGTTTTTT.

This clonotype came up a few times. V is TRBV4-1 and J is TRBJ1-4, with TRBD1 matching 8 bases. J lost 8 bases, V lost 6 bases, and 8 bases had no gene match. The CDR3 runs 14 residues. The V gene's germline CDR1 is MGHRA and CDR2 YSYEKL. The CDR3 region is CASSLGQGEEKLFF. The CDR3 DNA reads as TGCGCCAGCAGTCTTGGACAGGGAGAAGAAAAACTGTTTTTT.

This clonotype was seen many times. V usage is TRBV6-1 and J usage is TRBJ2-5, with 11 bases that match TRBD2. V shed 1 base and J 10 bases; nucleotides not matched to a gene: 32. Germline values: CDR1 MNHNS, CDR2 SASEGT. The CDR3 spans 23 residues. The CDR3 DNA is TGTGCCAGCAGTGAAGTAGTTTTGTGGGTCGGAACTAGCGGGGGAATATCGGCGTCCGACCAGTACTTC. Encoded protein: CASSEVVLWVGTSGGISASDQYF.

This clonotype has ten or more counts. The CDR3 loop reads CASSRQGPNEKLFF. The CDR3 coding sequence is TGTGCCAGCTCAAGACAGGGACCTAATGAAAAACTGTTTTTT. V is TRBV18 and J is TRBJ1-4; TRBD1 matches 7 bases. V was clipped by 5 bases and J by 3 bases; unmatched bases: 3. CDR1 is KGHSH and CDR2 is LQKENI in the germline V gene. The CDR3 is made up of 14 amino acids.

This clonotype was observed at least ten times. The genes are TRBV9 and TRBJ1-2; D is perhaps TRBD1 (5 bases). V shed 3 bases and J shed 4 bases, with 13 bases lying between them. The CDR3 length is 14 residues. CDR1 is SGDLS and CDR2 is YYNGEE in the germline V gene. The CDR3, as DNA: TGTGCCAGCAGCGCCCGGGTAGGGACCTATGGCTACACCTTC. As protein: CASSARVGTYGYTF.

This clonotype has only a few counts. The chain employs TRBV6-4 and TRBJ2-5; 7 bases fit TRBD2. V shed 8 bases, J shed 1 base, and the junction held 10 bases outside the gene matches. This CDR3 spans 15 amino acids. In germline, CDR1 is MRHNA, CDR2 SNTAGT. In DNA, the CDR3 is TGTGCCAGCGAGGGGCCTTGGGGGGGCCAAGAGACCCAGTACTTC. This codes for CASEGPWGGQETQYF.

There are many counts of this clonotype. This chain's CDR3 is CASNWGGQGAGGANVLTF. The CDR3 region has the DNA TGTGCCAGCAATTGGGGGGGACAGGGGGCAGGTGGGGCCAACGTCCTGACTTTC. The V and J genes are TRBV12-3 or TRBV12-4 and TRBJ2-6, with 12 bases matching TRBD1. With 7 bases clipped from V and 3 bases from J, the junction kept 10 bases outside the gene matches. This CDR3 has 18 residues.

This chain's CDR3 is CASSLVGQGGVDTQYF. The CDR3 bases are TGCGCCAGCAGCTTGGTGGGCCAGGGGGGAGTGGATACGCAGTATTTT. The chain carries TRBV5-1 and TRBJ2-3, with TRBD1 as a possible D gene (7 bases). This CDR3 spans 16 amino acids. V lost 0 bases, J lost 6 bases, and 17 bases lay in between. Germline-derived CDR1 and CDR2 are SGHRS and YFSETQ.

This clonotype was observed a handful of times. This rearrangement joins TRBV2 to TRBJ1-4; 7 bases fit TRBD1. Looked up from germline, CDR1 is SNHLY and CDR2 is FYNNEI. CDR3 length: 19 residues. V shed 8 bases, J shed 0 bases, and the junction held 18 bases outside the gene matches. This CDR3 is CASSPLRTGLGATNEKLFF. CDR3 sequence (DNA): TGTGCCAGCTCACCCCTAAGGACAGGCCTAGGGGCAACTAATGAAAAACTGTTTTTT.

In this sample, this clonotype turned up many times. The rearrangement links TRBV18 to TRBJ1-1; D perhaps matches TRBD1 (5 bases). The CDR3 runs 16 residues. Germline CDR1 reads KGHSH; CDR2 reads LQKENI. Trimming removed 3 bases from V and 0 bases from J, with 14 bases in between. The CDR3 DNA sequence: TGTGCCAGCTCACCTTTTGAGCGACAGTTGAACACTGAAGCTTTCTTT. Encoded protein: CASSPFERQLNTEAFF.

This clonotype was observed many times. The chain combines TRBV6-5 with TRBJ1-3; D not resolved. Germline V gene sequence: CDR1 MNHEY, CDR2 SVGAGI. V dropped 0 bases and J dropped 4 bases, with 10 bases sitting between them. There are 15 residues in the CDR3. In nucleotides, the CDR3 is TGTGCCAGCAGTTACTCGATTAGCTCCGGAAACACCATATATTTT. Translated, it gives CASSYSISSGNTIYF.

In its sample, this clonotype was seen many times. The chain carries TRBV5-8 and TRBJ1-1; 9 nucleotides align to TRBD1. This CDR3 region has 14 residues. After removal of 2 bases from V and 6 bases from J, the junction contained 5 bases not matched to a gene. In germline, CDR1 is SGHTS, CDR2 YDEGEE. CDR3 sequence reads: CASSFRTGGSEAFF. Written as DNA, the CDR3 is TGTGCCAGCAGCTTCCGAACAGGGGGCTCTGAAGCTTTCTTT.